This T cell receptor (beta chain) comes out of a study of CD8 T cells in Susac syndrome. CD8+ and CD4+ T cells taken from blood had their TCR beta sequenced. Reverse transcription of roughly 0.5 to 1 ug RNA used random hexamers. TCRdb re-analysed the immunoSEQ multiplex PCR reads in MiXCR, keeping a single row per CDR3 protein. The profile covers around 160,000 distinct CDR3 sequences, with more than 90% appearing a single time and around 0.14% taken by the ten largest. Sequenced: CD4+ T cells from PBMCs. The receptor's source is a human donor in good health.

The CDR3 is CASPSGRTGELFF. CDR3 nucleotide sequence: TGTGCCAGCCCTAGCGGCCGCACCGGGGAGCTGTTTTTT. This chain uses TRBV6-1 with TRBJ2-2; 7 nucleotides line up with TRBD2. The trim removed 8 bases at V and 4 bases at J, leaving 4 bases unmatched. The length of the CDR3 is 13 residues. The germline gives CDR1 MNHNS, CDR2 SASEGT.